Listed below are T cell receptor beta chains from one sample, sequenced in a study of metastatic and nonmetastatic thyroid tumors. MiXCR was used by TCRdb to re-call the PCR reads. Of about 4,000 clones in the sample, 20% to 25% were seen once. The sequencing input was tumor tissue. All receptors derive from a male donor with papillary thyroid cancer or a benign thyroid nodule (not recorded which). Some clones in this sample may be carry-over from other donors' samples. Each CDR3 is given with its conserved first and last residue. The D gene is left open where the match is weak. Rows give clone size only sometimes, using once, few, many, or a class for an expanded clone.

j_call	d_call	clone_size	v_call	cdr3_aa	cdr3_nt
TRBJ1-5	TRBD1	many	TRBV2	CASSEWTGWQPQHF	TGTGCCAGCAGTGAATGGACAGGGTGGCAGCCCCAGCATTTT
TRBJ2-3	.	.	TRBV6-5	CASSYPTLGTDTQYF	TGTGCCAGCAGTTACCCGACACTGGGCACAGATACGCAGTATTTT
TRBJ2-7	.	many	TRBV9	CASSVYRVPYEQYF	TGTGCCAGCAGCGTTTACAGAGTTCCCTACGAGCAGTACTTC
TRBJ2-7	TRBD1	.	TRBV5-5	CASSSSDRGPVYEQYF	TGTGCCAGCAGCTCGTCGGACAGGGGGCCTGTGTACGAGCAGTACTTC
TRBJ2-7	.	medium-sized	TRBV14	CASSHSRGQQYF	TGTGCCAGCAGCCACTCTCGGGGCCAGCAGTACTTC
TRBJ2-7	TRBD2	.	TRBV12-3/TRBV12-4	CASSRSGAPHEQYF	TGTGCCAGCAGTCGTAGCGGGGCGCCTCACGAGCAGTACTTC
TRBJ2-1	.	few	TRBV19	CASKVRDALANEQFF	TGTGCCAGTAAGGTTCGGGACGCCCTCGCCAATGAGCAGTTCTTC
TRBJ2-7	.	few	TRBV29-1	CSVEDITNEQYF	TGCAGCGTTGAAGATATTACTAACGAGCAGTACTTC
TRBJ1-3	.	.	TRBV6-1	CASNGGLLSGNTIYF	TGTGCCAGCAACGGGGGACTGCTGTCTGGAAACACCATATATTTT
TRBJ2-7	TRBD2	many	TRBV4-1	CASSQDRGGYEQYF	TGCGCCAGCAGCCAAGATCGGGGGGGCTACGAGCAGTACTTC
TRBJ2-7	TRBD1	.	TRBV20-1	CSAADRPYEQYF	TGCAGTGCTGCGGACAGGCCCTACGAGCAGTACTTC
TRBJ1-2	.	large	TRBV5-1	CASSIGGSGYTF	TGCGCCAGCAGCATCGGGGGTTCTGGCTACACCTTC
TRBJ2-2	TRBD2	.	TRBV2	CASSELAGVYTGELFF	TGTGCCAGCAGTGAGCTAGCGGGAGTGTATACCGGGGAGCTGTTTTTT
TRBJ1-5	.	few	TRBV12-3/TRBV12-4	CASTLTGSGQPQHF	TGTGCCAGCACCCTCACAGGGTCGGGCCAGCCCCAGCATTTT
TRBJ2-7	TRBD1	.	TRBV30	CAWSETGVYEQYF	TGTGCCTGGAGTGAGACAGGGGTGTACGAGCAGTACTTC
TRBJ1-1	.	.	TRBV6-1	CASSEILAEAFF	TGTGCCAGCAGTGAAATCTTAGCTGAAGCTTTCTTT
TRBJ2-7	TRBD2	.	TRBV2	CASSRDYLSYEQYF	TGTGCCAGCTCCCGGGACTACCTATCCTACGAGCAGTACTTC
TRBJ2-3	TRBD1	few	TRBV11-2	CASSHFTGTDTDTQYF	TGTGCCAGCAGCCATTTCACCGGGACAGACACAGATACGCAGTATTTT
TRBJ1-2	.	medium-sized	TRBV19	CAIMGSRSYGYTF	TGTGCCATTATGGGGTCTAGGTCCTATGGCTACACCTTC
TRBJ1-2	.	few	TRBV6-8	CLVGGANYGYTF	TGCCTGGTGGGGGGAGCTAACTATGGCTACACCTTC
TRBJ1-6	.	medium-sized	TRBV28	CASSRGNSPLHF	TGTGCCAGCAGCCGCGGTAATTCACCCCTCCACTTT
TRBJ2-3	.	medium-sized	TRBV11-2	CASSLEDLTGTQYF	TGTGCCAGCAGCTTAGAAGATCTAACGGGGACGCAGTATTTT
TRBJ2-5	.	.	TRBV11-2	CASSLEPVGMGGGETQYF	TGTGCCAGCAGCTTAGAGCCTGTTGGTATGGGAGGGGGCGAGACCCAGTACTTC
TRBJ1-1	TRBD1	many	TRBV9	CASSDNRDRGSNTEAFF	TGTGCCAGCAGCGACAATCGGGACAGGGGGTCGAACACTGAAGCTTTCTTT
TRBJ2-1	.	medium-sized	TRBV20-1	CSANPARGSHEQFF	TGCAGTGCTAACCCCGCTCGGGGTTCGCATGAGCAGTTCTTC
TRBJ2-7	.	large	TRBV6-2/TRBV6-3	CASLTPWGEQYF	TGTGCCAGCCTTACCCCGTGGGGCGAGCAGTACTTC
TRBJ2-2	.	.	TRBV5-1	CASSLAYTGRDTGELFF	TGCGCCAGCAGCTTGGCCTATACAGGGAGGGACACCGGGGAGCTGTTTTTT
TRBJ2-7	TRBD2	.	TRBV9	CASNRMGTSGSEQYF	TGTGCCAGCAACCGTATGGGGACTAGCGGGAGCGAGCAGTACTTC
TRBJ2-7	TRBD1	.	TRBV5-1	CASSLLGDRGPVYEQYF	TGCGCCAGCAGCTTACTTGGAGACAGGGGGCCTGTGTACGAGCAGTACTTC
TRBJ1-1	.	medium-sized	TRBV6-1	CASTRDLQGIGAFF	TGTGCCAGCACCAGAGACCTACAGGGCATTGGAGCTTTCTTT
TRBJ2-5	.	.	TRBV6-1	CASMSPQETQYF	TGTGCCAGCATGAGTCCTCAAGAGACCCAGTACTTC
TRBJ2-1	.	medium-sized	TRBV7-3	CASSLIAGPYNEQFF	TGTGCCAGCAGCTTAATAGCTGGGCCATACAATGAGCAGTTCTTC
TRBJ2-3	TRBD2	.	TRBV6-1	CAPGLAGTDTQYF	TGTGCCCCCGGACTAGCGGGCACAGATACGCAGTATTTT
TRBJ2-7	.	.	TRBV9	CASSVFGDAGDQYF	TGTGCCAGCAGCGTATTTGGGGACGCAGGCGATCAGTACTTC
TRBJ1-1	TRBD1	.	TRBV5-1	CASSLVGQGANTEAFF	TGCGCCAGCAGCTTGGTTGGCCAGGGGGCTAACACTGAAGCTTTCTTT
TRBJ2-6	.	.	TRBV19	CASRMTGATGANVLTF	TGTGCCAGTAGGATGACCGGGGCCACTGGGGCCAACGTCCTGACTTTC
TRBJ2-2	TRBD2	many	TRBV28	CASSLLAGDPAGELFF	TGTGCCAGCAGTTTACTAGCGGGAGATCCGGCCGGGGAGCTGTTTTTT
TRBJ2-1	TRBD2	medium-sized	TRBV7-2	CASSLSGDSYNEQFF	TGTGCCAGCAGCTTAAGCGGGGACTCCTACAATGAGCAGTTCTTC
TRBJ2-6	TRBD1	many	TRBV27	CASSLWGTGESGANVLTF	TGTGCCAGCAGTTTATGGGGGACAGGGGAGTCTGGGGCCAACGTCCTGACTTTC
TRBJ2-5	TRBD1	medium-sized	TRBV7-8	CASSLGGTDQETQYF	TGTGCCAGCAGCTTAGGAGGGACAGACCAAGAGACCCAGTACTTC
TRBJ2-2	.	.	TRBV5-1	CASSLGPRAQTGELFF	TGCGCCAGCAGCTTGGGCCCGAGGGCGCAGACCGGGGAGCTGTTTTTT
TRBJ2-7	TRBD2	few	TRBV28	CASSPIAGVEVYEQYF	TGTGCCAGCAGTCCCATAGCGGGAGTTGAGGTGTACGAGCAGTACTTC
TRBJ2-7	TRBD1	.	TRBV6-1	CASSERGQGYEQYF	TGTGCCAGCAGTGAAAGGGGACAGGGGTACGAGCAGTACTTC
TRBJ2-6	.	medium-sized	TRBV24-1	CATSSGSSSGANVLTF	TGTGCCACCAGTTCCGGGTCTTCCTCTGGGGCCAACGTCCTGACTTTC
TRBJ2-1	.	.	TRBV2	CASSGTWHGDEQFF	TGTGCCAGCAGTGGGACCTGGCATGGCGATGAGCAGTTCTTC
TRBJ2-2	TRBD2	few	TRBV15	CATETSGSRTGELFF	TGTGCCACCGAGACTAGCGGGAGTCGGACCGGGGAGCTGTTTTTT
TRBJ2-1	TRBD2	.	TRBV20-1	CSARAGLAGTYNEQFF	TGCAGTGCTAGAGCAGGGCTAGCGGGGACCTACAATGAGCAGTTCTTC
TRBJ2-2	TRBD2	once	TRBV11-2	CASSPGTSGIGPNTGELFF	TGTGCCAGCAGCCCGGGGACTAGCGGGATCGGACCCAACACCGGGGAGCTGTTTTTT
TRBJ2-7	.	few	TRBV6-2/TRBV6-3	CASFRDISYEQYF	TGTGCCAGTTTTCGGGACATCTCCTACGAGCAGTACTTC
TRBJ1-2	.	many	TRBV19	CASRGTALGSYGYTF	TGTGCCAGTAGAGGAACCGCGCTTGGCAGCTATGGCTACACCTTC
TRBJ2-2	TRBD2	medium-sized	TRBV20-1	CSASRLAGGNTGELFF	TGCAGTGCTAGTAGGCTAGCGGGAGGGAACACCGGGGAGCTGTTTTTT
TRBJ2-3	TRBD2	.	TRBV28	CASSFSPGLALDTQYF	TGTGCCAGCAGTTTTTCTCCGGGACTAGCGTTAGATACGCAGTATTTT
TRBJ1-3	.	.	TRBV7-3	CASSLGREGPTSGNTIYF	TGTGCCAGCAGCTTGGGGCGGGAGGGCCCTACATCTGGAAACACCATATATTTT
TRBJ2-1	TRBD1	.	TRBV7-2	CASSRDRATAFTSYNEQFF	TGTGCCAGCAGTAGGGACAGGGCAACTGCTTTTACCTCCTACAATGAGCAGTTCTTC